This T cell receptor (beta chain) originates from a study of CD8+CD57+ T cells in acquired aplastic anemia. Study at large: Roughly 3 ug was the average amount of DNA from sorted CD4+ and CD8+ cells. Overall study findings and caveats: Shared by patients and controls, almost 30 CD8+ CDR3s were abundant in patients.

Profiling that covered TCR beta VDJ and CDR3 relied on genomic DNA as its template. TCRdb reanalysed the reads using MiXCR and keeps one entry per CDR3 protein. The sample lists a few hundred thousand distinct CDR3 sequences, 25% to 40% occurring once. Germline V CDR1 and CDR2: SQVTM, ANQGSEA. With 4 bases removed from V and 1 base from J, the gap between germline ends came to 12 bases. The CDR3 covers 14 residues. Only patients with CD8+CD57+ cell expansion on flow cytometry were chosen for sequencing. The diagnosis in all patients was severe acquired aplastic anemia. When blood sampling took place, the patients had received no therapy. Comment on this clonotype: Its antigen is unidentified.

The sequence derives from a human donor with aplastic anemia. The sequenced sample was sorted CD4+, CD8+, or CD8+CD57+ T cells (not recorded which) from PBMCs. The genes are TRBV29-1 and TRBJ2-3, with D perhaps matching TRBD2 (6 bases). CDR3 nucleotides: TGCAGCGTTGTCGGAGGGCCAGGCACAGATACGCAGTATTTT. Protein: CSVVGGPGTDTQYF.